One and the same sample provided the 15 T cell receptor beta chains below, sequenced in a study of glioma-infiltrating T cells. TCR alpha and beta CDR3 regions were amplified from RNA using iRepertoire nested multiplex PCR. TCRdb itself ran the multiplex PCR reads through MiXCR, one entry per CDR3 protein. Among 150,000 to 200,000 distinct CDR3 sequences listed, around 30% were seen once. Sequenced sample: glioma tissue, nonneoplastic brain tissue, or PBMCs (not recorded which). The receptors here all came from a human donor with low-grade glioma or glioblastoma, undergoing nonglioma brain surgery, or in good health (not recorded which).

Many counts were recorded for this clonotype. V and J are TRBV2 and TRBJ2-3; perhaps TRBD2 as D (5 bases). The CDR3 length is 18 residues. The V end lost 6 bases, the J end lost 3 bases, and 25 bases lay between the germline ends. The V gene's germline CDR1 is SNHLY and CDR2 FYNNEI. The DNA of the CDR3 is TGTGCCAGCAGACGAAGAGAGGGCCGGCCAATTACTACAGATACGCAGTATTTT. Translating gives CASRRREGRPITTDTQYF.

The table lists this clonotype with a count of one. With a much larger clone just one base away, this may be a read error. The rearrangement uses TRBV12-3 or TRBV12-4 and TRBJ2-7, with 8 positions matching TRBD2. The V and J ends lost 4 bases and 1 base, in that order; junction bases with no gene match: 9. CDR3 length: 16 amino acids. CDR3 in amino acids: CASSSPGLGPSYEQYF. The CDR3 nucleotides read TGTGCCAGCAGTTCCCCGGGACTAGGGCCTTCCTACGAGCAGTACTTC.

This clonotype came up many times. J is TRBJ2-1 and V is TRBV4-1; a weak D match, TRBD2 (5 bases). Looked up from germline, CDR1 is MGHRA and CDR2 is YSYEKL. The CDR3 length is 15 residues. Trimming took 1 base from V and 5 from J, leaving 12 bases between them. CDR3 DNA: TGCGCCAGCAGCCAAGTCGAGGGTTTCCACAATGAGCAGTTCTTC. Protein product: CASSQVEGFHNEQFF.

This clonotype was counted a few times. CDR3 amino acids: CASSLADRESTEAFF. CDR3 sequence (DNA): TGCGCCAGCAGCTTGGCTGACAGGGAGAGCACTGAAGCTTTCTTT. The V gene is TRBV5-1, the J gene TRBJ1-1, with TRBD1 matching over 7 bases. The CDR3 covers 15 residues. With V trimmed by 0 bases and J by 4 bases, 6 bases remained unmatched. Per the germline V gene, CDR1 is SGHRS and CDR2 is YFSETQ.

In regard to this clonotype: Being one base from a much bigger clone, this may be a read error. The rearrangement uses TRBV24-1 and TRBJ2-5; 11 positions match TRBD1. Per the germline V gene, CDR1 is KGHDR and CDR2 is SFDVKD. This CDR3 spans 15 amino acids. Unmatched junction bases numbered 10, after V lost 9 bases and J lost 5 bases. This CDR3 reads CATGRGDRGGETQYF. As DNA, the CDR3 is TGTGCCACCGGTCGGGGGGACAGGGGGGGGGAGACCCAGTACTTC.

The chain employs TRBV9 and TRBJ1-2; perhaps TRBD1 as D (5 bases). The CDR3 runs 15 residues. V lost 2 bases and J 5 bases, leaving 16 bases between the germline ends. Germline V lookup: CDR1 SGDLS, CDR2 YYNGEE. The CDR3 region is CASSVTGDSLYGYTF. The CDR3 DNA reads TGTGCCAGCAGCGTGACGGGAGACAGCTTATATGGCTACACCTTC.

There are many counts of this clonotype. This chain links TRBV27 with TRBJ2-7; 8 bases are shared with TRBD2. The V gene's germline CDR1 is MNHEY and CDR2 SMNVEV (reference sequence). The CDR3 spans 15 residues. V was pared by 3 bases and J by 2 bases, with 6 bases of the junction left unmatched. The CDR3 DNA reads TGTGCCAGCAGTTTGTCTGGGACTAGACCCTACGAGCAGTACTTC. As protein: CASSLSGTRPYEQYF.

This sequence joins TRBV29-1 and TRBJ2-3; 11 bases are a match to TRBD2. The CDR3 totals 13 residues. V gave up 6 bases and J gave up 5 bases; unmatched junction bases: 4. CDR1 is SQVTM and CDR2 is ANQGSEA in the germline V gene. CDR3 bases: TGCAGCGTCCTAGGGACTAGCGGAGATACGCAGTATTTT. It codes for CSVLGTSGDTQYF.

In this sample, this clonotype turned up many times. The chain joins TRBV7-9 to TRBJ2-3; no clear D gene. Trimming took 2 bases from V and 0 from J, leaving 15 bases between them. The germline gives CDR1 SEHNR, CDR2 FQNEAQ (reference sequence). The CDR3 spans 17 residues. For the CDR3, the DNA is TGTGCCAGCAGCTTAAGTGGTCCAGCAGTTAGCACAGATACGCAGTATTTT. Translated: CASSLSGPAVSTDTQYF. The full variable domain, its missing parts supplied by reference TRBV7-9 and TRBJ2-3, is DTGVSQNPRHKITKRGQNVTFRCDPISEHNRLYWYRQTLGQGPEFLTYFQNEAQLEKSRLLSDRFSAERPKGSFSTLEIQRTEQGDSAMYLCASSLSGPAVSTDTQYFGPGTRLTVL.

The chain joins TRBV6-1 to TRBJ2-1, with TRBD2 matching 10 bases. CDR1 is MNHNS and CDR2 is SASEGT in the germline V gene. The CDR3 has 15 residues. V gave up 6 bases and J gave up 4 bases; unmatched junction bases: 6. DNA for the CDR3: TGTGCCAGCAGGACCGGGACTAGCGAGTACAATGAGCAGTTCTTC. This sequence encodes CASRTGTSEYNEQFF.

This clonotype was observed many times. The chain couples TRBV27 to TRBJ1-1; D is uncertain. V gave up 1 base and J gave up 2 bases, with 8 bases separating them. This CDR3 has 14 amino acids. Germline loops: CDR1 MNHEY, CDR2 SMNVEV (reference sequence). CDR3 bases: TGTGCCAGCAGTTTATTGAGGGAAAACACTGAAGCTTTCTTT. Its translation is CASSLLRENTEAFF.

This chain joins TRBV7-2 and TRBJ2-7; D uncertain. CDR1 is SGHTA and CDR2 is FQGNSA in the germline V gene. Deletions cut 1 base from V and 3 bases from J, with 25 bases between. The CDR3 extends over 19 amino acids. The CDR3 DNA reads as TGTGCCAGCAGCTTAGAACCGACCCCCGGCTGGGAAGGTGGCTACGAGCAGTACTTC. Translation: CASSLEPTPGWEGGYEQYF.

Relative to its sample, this clonotype is medium-sized. This chain connects TRBV6-1 to TRBJ2-3; tentative D call: TRBD2 (5 bases). From germline, CDR1 is MNHNS and CDR2 SASEGT. CDR3 length: 14 residues. The V end lost 6 bases, the J end lost 2 bases, and 12 bases lay between the germline ends. CDR3 nucleotide sequence: TGTGCCAGCAGACTAAGAGGGAACACAGATACGCAGTATTTT. This sequence encodes CASRLRGNTDTQYF.

This clonotype showed up many times. The V gene is TRBV28, the J gene TRBJ2-5, with D tentatively TRBD2 (5 bases). In germline, CDR1 is MDHEN, CDR2 SYDVKM. This CDR3 region has 13 residues. V dropped 5 bases and J dropped 5 bases, with 12 bases sitting between them. CDR3 coding DNA: TGTGCCAGCAGTCCCACTAGTTGGGAGACCCAGTACTTC. Protein sequence: CASSPTSWETQYF.

Ten or more counts support this clonotype. The chain employs TRBV27 and TRBJ1-6; no definite D call. The CDR3 is made up of 13 amino acids. V lost 3 bases to trimming and J lost 11 bases, with 11 bases between them. From germline, CDR1 is MNHEY and CDR2 SMNVEV (reference sequence). The CDR3, as DNA: TGTGCCAGCAGTTTTCCCGGCCGGGCACCCCTCCACTTT. It specifies CASSFPGRAPLHF.